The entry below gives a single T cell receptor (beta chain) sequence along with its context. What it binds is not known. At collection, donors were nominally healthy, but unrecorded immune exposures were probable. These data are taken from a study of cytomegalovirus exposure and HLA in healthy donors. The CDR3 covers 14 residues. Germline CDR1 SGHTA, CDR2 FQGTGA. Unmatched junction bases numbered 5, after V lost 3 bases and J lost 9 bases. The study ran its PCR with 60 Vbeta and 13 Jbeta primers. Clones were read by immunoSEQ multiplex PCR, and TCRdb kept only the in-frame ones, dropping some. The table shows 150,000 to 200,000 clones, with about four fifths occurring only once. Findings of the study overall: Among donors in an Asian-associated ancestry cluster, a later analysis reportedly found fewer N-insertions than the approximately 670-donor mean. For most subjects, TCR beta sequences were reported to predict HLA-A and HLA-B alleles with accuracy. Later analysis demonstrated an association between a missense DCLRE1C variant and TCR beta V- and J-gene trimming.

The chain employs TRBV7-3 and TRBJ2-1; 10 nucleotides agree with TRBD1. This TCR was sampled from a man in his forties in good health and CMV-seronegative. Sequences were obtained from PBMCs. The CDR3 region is CASSFPGTGVEQFF. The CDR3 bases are TGTGCCAGCAGCTTTCCCGGGACAGGGGTTGAGCAGTTCTTC.